Listed here are 16 T cell receptor beta chains from one sample, sequenced in a study of vaccination and CD4 T cells after COVID-19. The treatment: approximately 10-day PBMC culture with coronavirus spike peptide pools or control peptides (ViraFEST assay). The Oncomine TCR Beta short-read assay was what sequenced the DNA obtained from cultured CD4+ T cells. TCRdb redid the calling of the PCR reads with MiXCR, one entry per CDR3 protein. This table holds over 3,500 distinct CDR3 sequences, around two fifths found once. The antigens of these receptors remain unknown. Material for sequencing was CD4+ T cells from blood, cultured in vitro. The receptors here all came from a human donor who had recovered from COVID-19.

This clonotype was detected only a few times. The chain uses TRBV6-4 and TRBJ2-3; weak D call: TRBD1 (5 bases). The V gene's germline CDR1 is MRHNA and CDR2 SNTAGT. Trimming pared 4 bases from V and 2 bases from J, leaving 13 bases between. The CDR3 length is 15 residues. CDR3: CASSGNRRNTDTQYF. The CDR3 region has the DNA TGTGCCAGCAGTGGGAACAGGAGAAACACAGATACGCAGTATTTT.

This clonotype is large by share. The chain employs TRBV6-5 and TRBJ2-7; TRBD1 might be the D (6 bases). The CDR3 totals 15 residues. V was shortened by 4 bases and J by 0 bases, with 13 bases between the two germline ends. Germline V lookup: CDR1 MNHEY, CDR2 SVGAGI. The CDR3 coding sequence is TGTGCCAGCAGTTCAACAGGGTTTTCCTCCTACGAGCAGTACTTC. This sequence encodes CASSSTGFSSYEQYF.

This clonotype was seen only a few times. This chain links TRBV20-1 with TRBJ1-1; tentatively, D is TRBD1 (6 bases). Per the germline V gene, CDR1 is DFQATT and CDR2 is SNEGSKA (reference sequence). Trimming removed 5 bases from V and 0 bases from J, with 16 bases in between. There are 15 residues in the CDR3. For the CDR3, the DNA is TGCAGTGCTCACACCATGGACAGCATGAACACTGAAGCTTTCTTT. It encodes CSAHTMDSMNTEAFF.

The chain recombines TRBV19 with TRBJ1-6, with 7 positions matching TRBD1. V trimming: 11 bases; J trimming: 2 bases; junction bases outside the gene matches: 6. CDR1 is LNHDA, CDR2 SQIVND, per germline (reference sequence). The CDR3 totals 14 residues. CDR3 coding DNA: TGTGCCGGATACAGGGGACCCTATAATTCACCCCTCCACTTT. Translating it yields CAGYRGPYNSPLHF.

CDR3 coding DNA: TGTGCCATCAAGAGACTAGCGGGGCCCACAGATACGCAGTATTTT. Its protein product is CAIKRLAGPTDTQYF. The genes are TRBV10-3 and TRBJ2-3, with 11 bases that match TRBD2. Per the germline V gene, CDR1 is ENHRY and CDR2 is SYGVKD. Trimming at V came to 7 bases and at J to 2 bases, leaving 5 bases not matched to a gene. The CDR3 spans 15 residues.

CDR3: CASGATYSYEQYF. CDR3 DNA sequence: TGTGCCAGCGGGGCAACATACTCCTACGAGCAGTACTTC. The J gene is TRBJ2-7, the V gene TRBV2, with a weak D call TRBD1 (5 bases). Trimming removed 8 bases at V and 0 bases at J, with 11 bases between. The CDR3 loop spans 13 amino acids. In germline, CDR1 is SNHLY, CDR2 FYNNEI.

This clonotype has more than one count but fewer than ten. The chain links TRBV7-2 to TRBJ2-7; no reliable D call. In germline, CDR1 is SGHTA, CDR2 FQGNSA. The CDR3 extends over 14 amino acids. Trimming removed 5 bases at V and 0 bases at J, with 11 bases between. The CDR3 reads CASSANTYSYEQYF. The CDR3 DNA is TGTGCCAGCAGCGCCAACACCTACTCCTACGAGCAGTACTTC.

This clonotype has more than one count but fewer than ten. The V call is TRBV11-3, the J call TRBJ2-5; 15 positions match TRBD2. Germline CDR1 and CDR2: SGHNT and YENEEA. This CDR3 has 18 amino acids. The J segment lost 0 bases and the V segment lost 6 bases, leaving 8 bases of the junction unmatched. CDR3 nucleotide sequence: TGTGCCAGCAGGCCCGGACTAGCGGGAGGGGGTGACCAAGAGACCCAGTACTTC. Translated: CASRPGLAGGGDQETQYF.

V usage is TRBV2 and J usage is TRBJ2-3; the match to TRBD2 covers 10 bases. V lost 6 bases and J lost 2; bases outside the gene matches: 5. CDR3 length equals 15 residues. Germline V gives CDR1 SNHLY, CDR2 FYNNEI. CDR3 bases: TGTGCCAGCAGGGCCGGGACTAGCGACACAGATACGCAGTATTTT. Its translation: CASRAGTSDTDTQYF.

This clonotype rates as medium-sized. V gene TRBV6-5 combines with J gene TRBJ1-1, with D unresolved. The CDR3 spans 12 residues. V lost 4 bases and J 7 bases, leaving 10 bases between the germline ends. Germline V CDR1 and CDR2: MNHEY, SVGAGI. CDR3 in amino acids: CASSLLEGEAFF. Written as DNA, the CDR3 is TGTGCCAGCAGTTTACTCGAGGGTGAAGCTTTCTTT.

The chain recombines TRBV12-3 or TRBV12-4 with TRBJ1-2; TRBD1 matches 9 bases. V lost 7 bases to trimming and J lost 3 bases; unmatched junction nucleotides: 12. The CDR3 is 16 amino acids. The CDR3 here is CASTPWTGAIDYGYTF. CDR3 in DNA: TGTGCCAGCACCCCTTGGACAGGGGCGATCGACTATGGCTACACCTTC.

This chain uses TRBV27 with TRBJ2-6; 8 bases are a match to TRBD1. There are 17 residues in the CDR3. Trimming cost V 4 bases and J 0 bases; bases outside gene matches: 5. Germline lookup yields CDR1 MNHEY and CDR2 SMNVEV (reference sequence). The CDR3 protein is CASSYAGQASGANVLTF. CDR3 nucleotides: TGTGCCAGCAGTTATGCGGGACAGGCCTCTGGGGCCAACGTCCTGACTTTC.

The count of this clonotype is one. This chain joins TRBV20-1 and TRBJ2-1, with unresolved D. V was shortened by 2 bases and J by 2 bases, with 7 bases between the two germline ends. Germline CDR1 DFQATT, CDR2 SNEGSKA (reference sequence). This CDR3 region has 13 residues. The DNA for the CDR3 is TGCAGTGCTAGAAGTGAAGCCTACAATGAGCAGTTCTTC. It translates to CSARSEAYNEQFF.

The CDR3 nucleotides read TGCGCCAGCAGCTCCACGACAGGGGGATACAATGAGCAGTTCTTC. It codes for CASSSTTGGYNEQFF. V and J are TRBV5-1 and TRBJ2-1, with TRBD1 matching over 9 bases. The CDR3 contains 15 residues. CDR1 is SGHRS, CDR2 YFSETQ, per germline. J was trimmed by 4 bases and V by 3 bases; bases with no gene match: 5.

The V call is TRBV20-1, the J call TRBJ1-2; 7 bases are shared with TRBD1. J gave up 8 bases and V 0 bases, and 12 bases lay outside the gene matches. In germline, CDR1 is DFQATT, CDR2 SNEGSKA (reference sequence). This CDR3 contains 15 residues. For the CDR3, the DNA is TGCAGTGCTAGAGACCACAGGGGCCTGCTAGGGGGCTACACCTTC. Its translation is CSARDHRGLLGGYTF.

CDR3 sequence (DNA): TGTGCCAGCAGCTTAGGGGCGGGAGAGACCTACGAGCAGTACTTC. Amino acid sequence: CASSLGAGETYEQYF. This chain links TRBV7-9 with TRBJ2-7, with TRBD2 identical over 7 bases. This CDR3 comprises 15 residues. V lost 1 base and J lost 2; bases outside the gene matches: 5. Germline CDR1 SEHNR, CDR2 FQNEAQ (reference sequence).